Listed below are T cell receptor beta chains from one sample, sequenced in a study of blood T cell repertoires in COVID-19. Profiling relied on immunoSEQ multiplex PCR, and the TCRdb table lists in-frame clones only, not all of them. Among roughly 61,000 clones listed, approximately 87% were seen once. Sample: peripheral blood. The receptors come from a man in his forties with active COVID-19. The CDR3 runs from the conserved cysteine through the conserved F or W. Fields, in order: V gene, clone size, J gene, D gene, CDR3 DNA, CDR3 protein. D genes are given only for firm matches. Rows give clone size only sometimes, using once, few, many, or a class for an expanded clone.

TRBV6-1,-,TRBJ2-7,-,TGTGCCAGCAGTGAAGGGGGGAGGGAGCAGTACTTC,CASSEGGREQYF
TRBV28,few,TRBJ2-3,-,TGCGCCACAAGAGGAGTTGTTTTCGATACGCAGTATTTT,CATRGVVFDTQYF
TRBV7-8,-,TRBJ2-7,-,TGTGCCAGCAGCTTAGCGGGCAGGGCGTACGAGCAGTACTTC,CASSLAGRAYEQYF
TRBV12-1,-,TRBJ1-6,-,TGTGCCAGCAGCTCGGACAGAGGAGTTTCACCCCTCCACTTT,CASSSDRGVSPLHF
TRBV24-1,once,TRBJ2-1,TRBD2,TGTGCCACCAGTGAGGTCTCCGGGACTAGCGGGAGAGAAAATGAGCAGTTCTTC,CATSEVSGTSGRENEQFF
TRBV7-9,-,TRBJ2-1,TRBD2,TGTGCCAGCAGCTTAGCGGGCGGGAGGGCCCATGAGCAGTTCTTC,CASSLAGGRAHEQFF
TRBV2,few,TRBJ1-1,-,TGTGCCACCGGGGAGACCATGAACACTGAAGCTTTCTTT,CATGETMNTEAFF
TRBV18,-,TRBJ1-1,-,TGTGCCAGCTCATCATTAGGACAGATGAACACTGAAGCTTTCTTT,CASSSLGQMNTEAFF
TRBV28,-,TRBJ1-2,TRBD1,TGTGCCAGCATCATCGAGTCCCCGGGACAGGGAGAAGGTGGGCGAGGCTACACCTTC,CASIIESPGQGEGGRGYTF
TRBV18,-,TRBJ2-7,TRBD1,TGTGCCAGCTCACCGGGACAGGCGAGCTCCTACGAGCAGTACTTC,CASSPGQASSYEQYF
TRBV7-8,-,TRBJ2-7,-,TGTGCCAGCAGCTTAGCATATAGTGCCAGGGTGGGCGAGCAGTACTTC,CASSLAYSARVGEQYF
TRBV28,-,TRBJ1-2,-,TGTGCCAGCAGTTTGACACGGCACGGCTACACCTTC,CASSLTRHGYTF
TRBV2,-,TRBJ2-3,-,TGTGCCAGCAGATACAGTCCTAGCACAGATACGCAGTATTTT,CASRYSPSTDTQYF
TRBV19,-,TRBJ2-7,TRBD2,TGTGCCAGTAGTATCCAGCGGGAGTCCTACGAGCAGTACTTC,CASSIQRESYEQYF
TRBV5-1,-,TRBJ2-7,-,TGCGCCAGCAGCTTGGGAGTCGGTTCCTACGAGCAGTACTTC,CASSLGVGSYEQYF
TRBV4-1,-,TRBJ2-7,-,TGCGCCAGCAGCCCTCAGACTCTAGCTCTGCGATCCTACGAGCAGTACTTC,CASSPQTLALRSYEQYF
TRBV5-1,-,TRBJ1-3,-,TGCGCCAGCTCCTCCGTGTCAGGGCCAGGCCTCTCTGGAAACACCATATATTTT,CASSSVSGPGLSGNTIYF
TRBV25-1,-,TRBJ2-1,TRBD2,TGTGCCAGCAGTGAATCCGGTAGCGGGAGGCGTAATGAGCAGTTCTTC,CASSESGSGRRNEQFF
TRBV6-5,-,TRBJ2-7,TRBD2,TGTGCCAGCAAACCGGGACTAGCGGGAGGTTACGAGCAGTACTTC,CASKPGLAGGYEQYF
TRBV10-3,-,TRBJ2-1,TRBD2,TGTGCCATCAGTGGACGGGAGGGCCGAAATGAGCAGTTCTTC,CAISGREGRNEQFF
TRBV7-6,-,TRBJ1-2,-,TGTGCCAGCAGCTTAGGTCGGGAGGGTCCAGCCTACACCTTC,CASSLGREGPAYTF
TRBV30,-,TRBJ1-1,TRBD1,TGTGCCTGGACAGGGGGCGAGGATACTGAAGCTTTCTTT,CAWTGGEDTEAFF
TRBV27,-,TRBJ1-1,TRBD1,TGTGCCAGCAGACCGACAGGGGGTTTCACTGAAGCTTTCTTT,CASRPTGGFTEAFF
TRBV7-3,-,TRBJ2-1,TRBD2,TGTGCCAGCAGCTTGGGGACTAGCGGGAGGGATGAGCAGTTCTTC,CASSLGTSGRDEQFF
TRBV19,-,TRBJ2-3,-,TGTGCCAGTAGTAGGCGACTTGCTGACACAGATACGCAGTATTTT,CASSRRLADTDTQYF
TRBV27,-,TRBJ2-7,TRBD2,TGTGCCAGCAAGTTTAGTGGACTAGCGGGAGTCTACGAGCAGTACTTC,CASKFSGLAGVYEQYF
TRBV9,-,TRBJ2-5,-,TGTGCCAGCAGCGTAGCGAGGGGGGGAGAGACCCAGTACTTC,CASSVARGGETQYF
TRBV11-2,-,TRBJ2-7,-,TGTGCCAGCAGCTTAGTAGGAGGCAGGGGTAACGAGCAGTACTTC,CASSLVGGRGNEQYF
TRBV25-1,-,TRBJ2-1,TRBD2,TGTGCCAGCACTCACCATTCCGGGGGGAGGGATGAGCAGTTCTTC,CASTHHSGGRDEQFF
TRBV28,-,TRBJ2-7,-,TGTGCCAGCAATCCACCCGGGGAACCCTACGAGCAGTACTTC,CASNPPGEPYEQYF
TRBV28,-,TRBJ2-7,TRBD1,TGTGCCAGCAGTTCTTCCGGGACAGGGTATACTTACGAGCAGTACTTC,CASSSSGTGYTYEQYF
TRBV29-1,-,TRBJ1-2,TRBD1,TGCAGCGTCCCAGGGGGGTTTGATGGCTACACCTTC,CSVPGGFDGYTF
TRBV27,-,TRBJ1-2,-,TGTGCCAGCAGTGTGGGACAATTTTATGGCTACACCTTC,CASSVGQFYGYTF
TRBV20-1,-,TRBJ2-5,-,TGCAGTGCTAGTTGGCATGCTGCCTACCAGGGAGAGACCCAGTACTTC,CSASWHAAYQGETQYF
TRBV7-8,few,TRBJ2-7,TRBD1,TGTGCCAGCAGCTTGACAGGGGCTTTCTACGAGCAGTACTTC,CASSLTGAFYEQYF
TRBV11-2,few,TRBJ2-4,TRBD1,TGTGCCAGCAGCTTAGAAGGGGACAGCCAAAACATTCAGTACTTC,CASSLEGDSQNIQYF
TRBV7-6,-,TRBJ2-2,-,TGTGCCAGCAGCTTGTCGGTCGGGAGCACCGGGGAGCTGTTTTTT,CASSLSVGSTGELFF
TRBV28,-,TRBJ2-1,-,TGTGCCAGCAGTTTTCAGGTCACCAATGAGCAGTTCTTC,CASSFQVTNEQFF
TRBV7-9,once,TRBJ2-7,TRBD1,TGTGCCAGCAGCTTAAGGACAGGGTACGAGCAGTACTTC,CASSLRTGYEQYF
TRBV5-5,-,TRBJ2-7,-,TGTGCCAGCAGCCCGGACAGTACCTACGAGCAGTACTTC,CASSPDSTYEQYF
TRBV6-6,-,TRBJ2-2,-,TGTGCCTCGATGAAAGAGGGGAACACCGGGGAGCTGTTTTTT,CASMKEGNTGELFF
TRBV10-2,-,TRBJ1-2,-,TGCGCCAGCAGTGATCTCGGGGGTGGCTACACCTTC,CASSDLGGGYTF
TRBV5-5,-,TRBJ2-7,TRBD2,TGTGCCAGCAGCCCCGCTAGCGGGAACTCCTACGAGCAGTACTTC,CASSPASGNSYEQYF
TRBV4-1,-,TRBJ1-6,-,TGCGCCAGCAGCAGAGGGACTGGAGGGGATAATTCACCCCTCCACTTT,CASSRGTGGDNSPLHF
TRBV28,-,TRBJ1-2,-,TGTGCCAGCAGTCGACTCTTAGGCCCGCCTTTGAACTATGGCTACACCTTC,CASSRLLGPPLNYGYTF
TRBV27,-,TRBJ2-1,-,TGTGCCAGCAGTTGGGGGGGCCAATACAATGAGCAGTTCTTC,CASSWGGQYNEQFF
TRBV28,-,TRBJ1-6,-,TGTGCCAGCAGCCAATACTTCGGGGGGCGAGGACCTAATTCACCCCTCCACTTT,CASSQYFGGRGPNSPLHF
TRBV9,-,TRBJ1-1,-,TGTGCCAGCAGCGTAGGACTGTCGAACACTGAAGCTTTCTTT,CASSVGLSNTEAFF
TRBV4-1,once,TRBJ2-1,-,TGCGCCAGCAGCCAAGAGGGGGCGCCGACCAGCAATGAGCAGTTCTTC,CASSQEGAPTSNEQFF
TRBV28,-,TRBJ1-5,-,TGTGCCAGCAGTGGGGTTTCGGGAATCAATCAGCCCCAGCATTTT,CASSGVSGINQPQHF
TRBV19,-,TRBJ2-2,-,TGTGCCAGTAGGGCAGGGAACACCGGGGAGCTGTTTTTT,CASRAGNTGELFF
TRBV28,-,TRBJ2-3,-,TGTGCCAGCAGTCGAAGGGGTCCCTGGGGCACAGATACGCAGTATTTT,CASSRRGPWGTDTQYF
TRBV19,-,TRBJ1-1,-,TGTGCCAGTAGTACCCTAGGGGCAGGGAACACTGAAGCTTTCTTT,CASSTLGAGNTEAFF
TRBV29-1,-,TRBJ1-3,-,TGCAGCGTTGTATCAACTTCTGGAAACACCATATATTTT,CSVVSTSGNTIYF
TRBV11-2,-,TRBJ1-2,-,TGTGCCAGCAGCCAGGACACCCTGGCCTATGGCTACACCTTC,CASSQDTLAYGYTF